What follows are 2 T cell receptor beta chains derived from one specimen sequenced in a study of human T cells and chemical hapten exposure. The time point was: pre-sensitization, week 0. As to treatment: therapeutic diphenylcyclopropenone sensitization with weekly scalp DPC. Each CDR3 protein gets one entry after TCRdb re-called the RACE reads with MiXCR. The sample shows 150,000 to 200,000 distinct CDR3 sequences, about 31% of them seen only once. Sequencing was performed on whole blood, taken in connection with sensitization to the hapten diphenylcyclopropenone (DPC). These receptors came from a woman in her thirties with alopecia areata. Some clones in this sample may be carry-over from other donors' samples.

This chain connects TRBV5-1 to TRBJ1-2, with 7 bases that match TRBD1. V was pared by 4 bases and J by 2 bases, with 5 bases of the junction left unmatched. CDR1 and CDR2 (germline): SGHRS, YFSETQ. This CDR3 is built from 14 residues. CDR3 nucleotide sequence: TGCGCCAGCAGCCCCTACAGGGGAAACTATGGCTACACCTTC. This translates into CASSPYRGNYGYTF.

This clonotype was recorded a few times. This chain joins TRBV7-2 and TRBJ2-1; 9 positions agree with TRBD2. This CDR3 has 16 residues. Germline-derived CDR1 and CDR2 are SGHTA and FQGNSA. V lost 0 bases and J lost 3; bases outside the gene matches: 3. CDR3 DNA: TGTGCCAGCAGCTTAGCAAGTAGCGGGAGCTACAATGAGCAGTTCTTC. It codes for CASSLASSGSYNEQFF.